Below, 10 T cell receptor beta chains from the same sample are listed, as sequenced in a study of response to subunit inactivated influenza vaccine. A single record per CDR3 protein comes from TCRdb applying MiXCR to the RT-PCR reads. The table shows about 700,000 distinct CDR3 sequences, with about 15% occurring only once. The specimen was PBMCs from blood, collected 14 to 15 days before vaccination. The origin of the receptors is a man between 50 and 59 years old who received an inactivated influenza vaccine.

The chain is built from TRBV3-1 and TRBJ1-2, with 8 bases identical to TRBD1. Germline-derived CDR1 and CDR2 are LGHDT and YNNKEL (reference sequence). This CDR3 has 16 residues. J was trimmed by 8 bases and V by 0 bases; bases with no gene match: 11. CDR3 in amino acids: CASSQEIRQGASGYTF. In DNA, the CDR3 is TGTGCCAGCAGCCAAGAAATCCGGCAGGGGGCAAGCGGCTACACCTTC.

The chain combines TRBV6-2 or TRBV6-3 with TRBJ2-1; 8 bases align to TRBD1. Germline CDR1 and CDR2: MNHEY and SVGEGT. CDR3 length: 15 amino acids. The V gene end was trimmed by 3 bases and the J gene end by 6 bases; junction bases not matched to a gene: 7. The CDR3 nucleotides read TGTGCCAGCAGTTATCTAACCGGACAGGGCAATGAGCAGTTCTTC. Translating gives CASSYLTGQGNEQFF.

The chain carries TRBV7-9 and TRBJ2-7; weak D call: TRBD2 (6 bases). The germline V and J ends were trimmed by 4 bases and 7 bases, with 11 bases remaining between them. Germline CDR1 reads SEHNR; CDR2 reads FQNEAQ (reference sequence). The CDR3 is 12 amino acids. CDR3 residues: CASSSSGREQYF. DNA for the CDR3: TGTGCCAGCAGCTCGTCGGGGAGGGAGCAGTACTTC.

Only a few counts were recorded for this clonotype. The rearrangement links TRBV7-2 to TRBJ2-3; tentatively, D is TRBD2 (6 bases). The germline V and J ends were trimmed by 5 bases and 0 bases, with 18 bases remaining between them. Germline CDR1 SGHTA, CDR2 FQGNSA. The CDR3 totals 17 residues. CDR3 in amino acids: CASSLSDGGFSTDTQYF. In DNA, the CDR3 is TGTGCCAGCAGCCTCTCCGATGGGGGGTTTAGCACAGATACGCAGTATTTT.

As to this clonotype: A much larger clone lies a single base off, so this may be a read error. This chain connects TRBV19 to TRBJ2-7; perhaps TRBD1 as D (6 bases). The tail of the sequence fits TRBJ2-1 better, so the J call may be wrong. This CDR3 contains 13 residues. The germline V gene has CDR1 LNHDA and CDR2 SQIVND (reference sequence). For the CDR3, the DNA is TGTGCCAGTAGTATATGGACAGCGCAGGAGCAGTTCTTC. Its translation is CASSIWTAQEQFF.

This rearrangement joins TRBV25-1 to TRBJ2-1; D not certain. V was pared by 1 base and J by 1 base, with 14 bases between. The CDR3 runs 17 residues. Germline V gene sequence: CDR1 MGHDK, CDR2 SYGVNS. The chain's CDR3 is CASSESTSWNSYNEQFF. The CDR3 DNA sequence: TGTGCCAGCAGTGAATCGACAAGCTGGAATTCCTACAATGAGCAGTTCTTC.

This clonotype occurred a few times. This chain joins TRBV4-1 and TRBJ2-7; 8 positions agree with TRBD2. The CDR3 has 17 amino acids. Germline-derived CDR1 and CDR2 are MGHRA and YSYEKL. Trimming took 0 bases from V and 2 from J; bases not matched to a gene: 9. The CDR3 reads CASSQDYSGGATYEQYF. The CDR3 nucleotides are TGCGCCAGCAGCCAAGATTATTCGGGGGGGGCTACCTACGAGCAGTACTTC.

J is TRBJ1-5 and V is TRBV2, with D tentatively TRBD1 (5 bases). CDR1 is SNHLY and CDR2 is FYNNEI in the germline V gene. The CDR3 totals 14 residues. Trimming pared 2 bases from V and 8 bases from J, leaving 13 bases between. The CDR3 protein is CASSEYSPREPQHF. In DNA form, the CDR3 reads TGTGCCAGCAGTGAATACAGCCCCAGGGAGCCCCAGCATTTT.

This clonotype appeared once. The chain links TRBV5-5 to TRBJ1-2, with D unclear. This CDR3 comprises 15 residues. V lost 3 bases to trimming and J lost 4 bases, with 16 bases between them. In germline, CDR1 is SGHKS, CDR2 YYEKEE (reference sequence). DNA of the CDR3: TGTGCCAGCAGCTACAACTCCGATTCTTCCTATGGCTACACCTTC. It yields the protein CASSYNSDSSYGYTF.

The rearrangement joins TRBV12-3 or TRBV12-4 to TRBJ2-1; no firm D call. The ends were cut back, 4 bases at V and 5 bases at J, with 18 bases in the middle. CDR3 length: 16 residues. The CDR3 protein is CASSSFPSGWDNEQFF. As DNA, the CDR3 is TGTGCCAGCAGTTCGTTCCCCTCTGGGTGGGACAATGAGCAGTTCTTC.